These 13 T cell receptor beta chains came from one sample sequenced in a study of T-cell reconstitution after alpha-beta-depleted transplantation in children. Unique molecular identifiers featured in how the TCRbeta library was prepared. TCRdb ran MiXCR on the PCR reads and lists one entry per CDR3 protein. This table holds 530,000 or so distinct CDR3 sequences, roughly a quarter found once. The material sequenced was PBMCs, taken before TCRalphabeta/CD19-depleted stem cell transplant. The receptors were sampled from a boy under three years old with Wiskott-Aldrich syndrome, due to receive a stem cell transplant.

This clonotype was seen repeatedly, ten times or more. The chain combines TRBV28 with TRBJ2-5; D possibly corresponds to TRBD2 (6 bases). This CDR3 comprises 13 residues. V dropped 11 bases and J dropped 5 bases, with 18 bases sitting between them. Germline assignment: CDR1 MDHEN and CDR2 SYDVKM. CDR3 DNA sequence: TGTGCCGCCGGTGCGGGGCACGAGGAGACCCAGTACTTC. Translated: CAAGAGHEETQYF. Filled out from reference TRBV28 and TRBJ2-5, the complete variable domain reads DVKVTQSSRYLVKRTGEKVFLECVQDMDHENMFWYRQDPGLGLRLIYFSYDVKMKEKGDIPEGYSVSREKKERFSLILESASTNQTSMYLCAAGAGHEETQYFGPGTRLLVL.

In this sample, this clonotype turned up a few times. The V and J genes are TRBV6-1 and TRBJ2-1; a weak D match, TRBD2 (6 bases). CDR3 size: 15 residues. Trimming took 1 base from V and 4 from J, leaving 11 bases between them. CDR1 is MNHNS, CDR2 SASEGT, per germline. CDR3 protein: CASSEEPGAYNEQFF. In DNA, the CDR3 is TGTGCCAGCAGTGAAGAACCGGGAGCGTACAATGAGCAGTTCTTC.

This clonotype was counted between two and nine times. This rearrangement joins TRBV24-1 to TRBJ2-2; possibly TRBD2 for D (5 bases). The CDR3 spans 13 residues. Germline assignment: CDR1 KGHDR and CDR2 SFDVKD. V lost 3 bases, J lost 8 bases, and 9 bases lay in between. The CDR3 loop reads CATSDPREGELFF. Written as DNA, the CDR3 is TGTGCCACCAGTGATCCTAGGGAGGGGGAGCTGTTTTTT.

This clonotype was counted many times. The V gene is TRBV5-1, the J gene TRBJ2-2; tentatively, D is TRBD2 (5 bases). The CDR3 has 14 residues. V was shortened by 2 bases and J by 2 bases, with 7 bases between the two germline ends. Germline loops: CDR1 SGHRS, CDR2 YFSETQ. CDR3 sequence: CASSFTGNTGELFF. For the CDR3, the DNA is TGCGCCAGCAGCTTTACGGGAAACACCGGGGAGCTGTTTTTT.

The chain links TRBV20-1 to TRBJ2-1; 9 nucleotides align to TRBD2. This CDR3 has 15 amino acids. Germline V gene data show CDR1 as DFQATT and CDR2 as SNEGSKA (reference sequence). Trimming removed 7 bases from V and 5 bases from J; junction bases left unmatched: 12. The CDR3 protein is CSVQAGGPGNNEQFF. In DNA form, the CDR3 reads TGCAGTGTTCAAGCGGGAGGTCCGGGAAACAATGAGCAGTTCTTC.

This clonotype was seen more than once but under ten times. The V and J genes are TRBV20-1 and TRBJ1-1, with unresolved D. The CDR3 has 12 amino acids. V was clipped by 6 bases and J by 0 bases, with 8 bases between them. Germline V CDR1 and CDR2: DFQATT, SNEGSKA (reference sequence). Written as DNA, the CDR3 is TGCAGTGCCGGACGTTTGAACACTGAAGCTTTCTTT. It is translated as CSAGRLNTEAFF.

The rearrangement uses TRBV12-3 or TRBV12-4 and TRBJ1-1; 7 bases align to TRBD1. Trimming at V came to 2 bases and at J to 1 base, leaving 4 bases not matched to a gene. CDR3 length: 15 residues. The CDR3 sequence: CASSLRGPSNTEAFF. The CDR3 nucleotides are TGTGCCAGCAGTTTAAGGGGGCCGTCGAACACTGAAGCTTTCTTT.

The chain joins TRBV30 to TRBJ2-3, with 9 bases aligning to TRBD2. Germline V gene sequence: CDR1 GTSNPN, CDR2 SVGIG (reference sequence). The CDR3 is made up of 15 amino acids. J lost 0 bases, V lost 4 bases, and 5 bases had no gene match. CDR3 sequence reads: CAWTPLAGSTDTQYF. DNA of the CDR3: TGTGCCTGGACCCCTCTAGCGGGAAGCACAGATACGCAGTATTTT.

The CDR3 DNA reads as TGTGCCAGCAGCTGGGACAGGGGCCACGAGCAGTACTTC. As protein: CASSWDRGHEQYF. The rearrangement joins TRBV5-6 to TRBJ2-7; the match to TRBD1 covers 10 bases. Germline CDR1 SGHDT, CDR2 YYEEEE. The CDR3 covers 13 residues. V lost 3 bases, J lost 5 bases, and 2 bases stayed unmatched. The variable domain in full, with the rest retrieved from reference TRBV5-6 and TRBJ2-7, is DAGVTQSPTHLIKTRGQQVTLRCSPKSGHDTVSWYQQALGQGPQFIFQYYEEEERQRGNFPDRFSGHQFPNYSSELNVNALLLGDSALYLCASSWDRGHEQYFGPGTRLTVT.

This clonotype was picked up a small number of times. This chain connects TRBV6-6 to TRBJ2-5; D is possibly TRBD1 (5 bases). V lost 6 bases and J 5 bases, leaving 10 bases between the germline ends. This CDR3 is built from 12 residues. The V gene's germline CDR1 is MNHNY and CDR2 SVGAGI (reference sequence). In DNA form, the CDR3 reads TGTGCCAGCAGAAGGGGCGTGGAGACCCAGTACTTC. Its translation: CASRRGVETQYF.

This clonotype was recorded a few times. The rearrangement joins TRBV10-3 to TRBJ2-3, with 12 bases matching TRBD2. V trimming: 6 bases; J trimming: 6 bases; junction bases outside the gene matches: 7. Germline assignment: CDR1 ENHRY and CDR2 SYGVKD. There are 15 residues in the CDR3. CDR3 in amino acids: CAIRALAGGPDTQYF. The CDR3 DNA is TGTGCCATCAGAGCCCTAGCGGGAGGGCCGGATACGCAGTATTTT.

This clonotype showed up just a few times. The CDR3 bases are TGTGCCAGCAGCCAAGTTCAAGAAAACCAAGAGACCCAGTACTTC. It encodes CASSQVQENQETQYF. The chain carries TRBV4-2 and TRBJ2-5; D remains ambiguous. Trimming cost V 1 base and J 0 bases, with 9 bases left between them. This CDR3 has 15 residues. Germline V CDR1 and CDR2: LGHNA, YNFKEQ.

In this sample, this clonotype turned up a few times. This sequence joins TRBV20-1 and TRBJ1-5, with D unclear. The CDR3 is 13 residues long. V was clipped by 3 bases and J by 0 bases, with 6 bases between them. Germline V gene data show CDR1 as DFQATT and CDR2 as SNEGSKA (reference sequence). CDR3 sequence reads: CSAREDSNQPQHF. CDR3 nucleotide sequence: TGCAGTGCTAGGGAGGATAGCAATCAGCCCCAGCATTTT.